These 24 T cell receptor beta chains originate from one sample sequenced in a study of cytomegalovirus exposure and HLA in healthy donors. PCR was performed using 60 Vbeta and 13 Jbeta primers. Clones were sequenced by immunoSEQ multiplex PCR, and TCRdb holds only the in-frame ones, with some missing. This repertoire shows about 140,000 clones, around 80% found once; its top ten account for around 2.9%. Sequenced input: PBMCs. These receptors were taken from a female donor in good health and CMV-seronegative.

V gene TRBV30 combines with J gene TRBJ1-1; no reliable D call. Trimming took off 4 bases at V and 5 bases at J, with 20 bases between the two ends. The CDR3 spans 15 residues. Germline V lookup: CDR1 GTSNPN, CDR2 SVGIG (reference sequence). The CDR3 region is CAWNPPLPRTTEAFF. CDR3 sequence (DNA): TGTGCCTGGAACCCGCCGCTCCCCAGGACTACTGAAGCTTTCTTT.

The sample holds a few counts of this clone. The chain couples TRBV7-3 to TRBJ2-7; D not resolved. The CDR3 is made up of 12 amino acids. V lost 5 bases to trimming and J lost 6 bases, with 11 bases between them. CDR1 SGHTA and CDR2 FQGTGA come from the germline V gene. For the CDR3, the DNA is TGTGCCAGCAGCGACTCGGTGGGCGAGCAGTACTTC. Translated, it gives CASSDSVGEQYF.

This clone was picked up a small number of times. V is TRBV29-1 and J is TRBJ2-4; D gene ambiguous. Trimming cost V 0 bases and J 6 bases, with 12 bases left between them. The CDR3 extends over 14 amino acids. Germline V lookup: CDR1 SQVTM, CDR2 ANQGSEA. Written as DNA, the CDR3 is TGCAGCGTTGAAGAAGCGCTCCTCCCAAACATTCAGTACTTC. Its protein product is CSVEEALLPNIQYF.

The V call is TRBV28, the J call TRBJ1-5; D gene unclear. Germline CDR1 MDHEN, CDR2 SYDVKM. The CDR3 has 14 residues. V lost 4 bases and J lost 3, with 10 bases in between. The CDR3 sequence: CASSSPGFNQPQHF. As DNA, the CDR3 is TGTGCCAGCAGTTCACCTGGCTTCAATCAGCCCCAGCATTTT.

J is TRBJ2-7 and V is TRBV29-1, with 15 bases identical to TRBD2. Germline-derived CDR1 and CDR2 are SQVTM and ANQGSEA. V dropped 4 bases and J dropped 0; count of bases not matched to a gene: 7. The CDR3 length is 17 residues. CDR3 sequence: CSVGRPGLAGGSYEQYF. In nucleotides, the CDR3 is TGCAGCGTTGGCCGCCCGGGACTAGCGGGAGGCTCCTACGAGCAGTACTTC.

This chain connects TRBV28 to TRBJ1-1; possible D gene TRBD1, 5 bases. CDR1 is MDHEN, CDR2 SYDVKM, per germline. Trimming left V 6 bases short and J 5 bases short, with 16 bases between. The CDR3 is 14 amino acids. The CDR3 here is CASRIWGEGTEAFF. The CDR3 DNA reads as TGTGCCAGCAGGATATGGGGGGAAGGTACTGAAGCTTTCTTT. Looking up the rest from reference TRBV28 and TRBJ1-1 gives the full variable domain: DVKVTQSSRYLVKRTGEKVFLECVQDMDHENMFWYRQDPGLGLRLIYFSYDVKMKEKGDIPEGYSVSREKKERFSLILESASTNQTSMYLCASRIWGEGTEAFFGQGTRLTVV.

This chain links TRBV6-5 with TRBJ1-2, with D perhaps matching TRBD1 (5 bases). The CDR3 contains 13 residues. Trimming pared 6 bases from V and 4 bases from J, leaving 12 bases between. In germline, CDR1 is MNHEY, CDR2 SVGAGI. Here the CDR3 DNA reads TGTGCCAGCAGGACTGGGGGGAGCTATGGCTACACCTTC. This codes for CASRTGGSYGYTF.

This chain connects TRBV5-1 to TRBJ1-1; TRBD1 might be the D (6 bases). The CDR3 is made up of 14 amino acids. V shed 5 bases and J shed 5 bases, with 16 bases lying between them. Germline-derived CDR1 and CDR2 are SGHRS and YFSETQ. The CDR3 DNA follows: TGCGCCAGCAGGCGGGCGGGGGCGCCTACTGAAGCTTTCTTT. This encodes CASRRAGAPTEAFF.

The chain links TRBV6-5 to TRBJ2-3; D not resolved. Trimming removed 7 bases from V and 3 bases from J, with 11 bases in between. This CDR3 region has 13 residues. Looked up from germline, CDR1 is MNHEY and CDR2 is SVGAGI. CDR3 amino acids: CASMVPGTDTQYF. In DNA form, the CDR3 reads TGTGCCAGCATGGTGCCGGGTACAGATACGCAGTATTTT.

This rearrangement joins TRBV6-4 to TRBJ2-6; 7 nucleotides agree with TRBD1. Germline lookup yields CDR1 MRHNA and CDR2 SNTAGT. This CDR3 region has 19 residues. V trimming: 5 bases; J trimming: 5 bases; junction bases outside the gene matches: 18. CDR3 in amino acids: CASSTYRGPTLSWANVLTF. Written as DNA, the CDR3 is TGTGCCAGCAGTACCTACAGGGGTCCTACCCTAAGCTGGGCCAACGTCCTGACTTTC.

The chain recombines TRBV29-1 with TRBJ1-3; the D is unclear. CDR3 size: 16 residues. Germline loops: CDR1 SQVTM, CDR2 ANQGSEA. V was pared by 0 bases and J by 0 bases, with 12 bases between. Written as DNA, the CDR3 is TGCAGCGTTGAAGAGGGCAGGCCCCACTCTGGAAACACCATATATTTT. Amino acids: CSVEEGRPHSGNTIYF.

The chain couples TRBV27 to TRBJ1-2; D unclear. Germline CDR1 and CDR2: MNHEY and SMNVEV (reference sequence). The V gene lost 3 bases and the J gene lost 10 bases, with 21 bases spanning the gap. CDR3 length: 15 residues. CDR3 amino acids: CASSFSPQSRGAYTF. CDR3 DNA: TGTGCCAGCAGTTTCTCCCCTCAATCCCGGGGTGCCTACACCTTC.

This clone was detected only a few times. V and J are TRBV4-1 and TRBJ1-5; 7 bases match TRBD1. V lost 4 bases to trimming and J lost 1 base; unmatched junction nucleotides: 4. The CDR3 has 15 amino acids. Germline V gives CDR1 MGHRA, CDR2 YSYEKL. DNA of the CDR3: TGCGCCAGCAGCCCCCGGGACAGCAGCAATCAGCCCCAGCATTTT. Protein: CASSPRDSSNQPQHF.

The chain is built from TRBV15 and TRBJ2-3, with 8 bases fitting TRBD2. From germline, CDR1 is LNHNV and CDR2 YYDKDF (reference sequence). The length of the CDR3 is 17 residues. V lost 5 bases and J lost 6; bases outside the gene matches: 16. The CDR3, as DNA: TGTGCCACCAGCCGAGTTCTCAGCGGGAGAGTTTCGGATACGCAGTATTTT. Residues: CATSRVLSGRVSDTQYF.

J is TRBJ2-1 and V is TRBV25-1, with 14 bases aligning to TRBD2. CDR1 and CDR2 (germline): MGHDK, SYGVNS. After removal of 3 bases from V and 1 base from J, the junction contained 5 bases not matched to a gene. The length of the CDR3 is 18 residues. The CDR3: CASSDHGTSGGSYNEQFF. The CDR3 DNA reads as TGTGCCAGCAGTGACCATGGGACTAGCGGGGGATCCTACAATGAGCAGTTCTTC. The full variable domain, its missing parts supplied by reference TRBV25-1 and TRBJ2-1, is EADIYQTPRYLVIGTGKKITLECSQTMGHDKMYWYQQDPGMELHLIHYSYGVNSTEKGDLSSESTVSRIRTEHFPLTLESARPSHTSQYLCASSDHGTSGGSYNEQFFGPGTRLTVL.

This chain uses TRBV29-1 with TRBJ2-2; 7 positions match TRBD1. After removal of 1 base from V and 6 bases from J, the junction contained 11 bases not matched to a gene. This CDR3 has 16 amino acids. CDR1 and CDR2 (germline): SQVTM, ANQGSEA. The CDR3 loop is CSVEVWDSSIPGELFF. The CDR3 DNA is TGCAGCGTTGAAGTTTGGGACAGTTCGATCCCCGGGGAGCTGTTTTTT.

V is TRBV4-1 and J is TRBJ2-1; TRBD2 matches 12 bases. The CDR3 sequence is 15 residues long. With V trimmed by 3 bases and J by 3 bases, 0 bases remained unmatched. Per germline, CDR1 MGHRA and CDR2 YSYEKL. DNA of the CDR3: TGCGCCAGCAGCCAGACTAGCGGGAGCTACAATGAGCAGTTCTTC. Residues: CASSQTSGSYNEQFF.

This clone was seen just once. The rearrangement uses TRBV27 and TRBJ1-5; a weak D match, TRBD1 (5 bases). V was trimmed by 7 bases and J by 0 bases, leaving 10 bases between them. Germline V gives CDR1 MNHEY, CDR2 SMNVEV (reference sequence). The CDR3 length is 14 residues. The CDR3 region is CASKAQGSNQPQHF. CDR3 DNA sequence: TGTGCCAGCAAGGCCCAGGGTAGCAATCAGCCCCAGCATTTT.

This chain uses TRBV13 with TRBJ2-3, with D perhaps matching TRBD1 (5 bases). This CDR3 spans 15 amino acids. Trimming took 5 bases from V and 1 from J, leaving 13 bases between them. Germline values: CDR1 PRHDT, CDR2 FYEKMQ (reference sequence). The CDR3 DNA sequence: TGTGCCAGCAGCGGCCTCGTCAGGGGCACAGATACGCAGTATTTT. It codes for CASSGLVRGTDTQYF.

The CDR3 here is CASSWGSGAPEQFF. CDR3 nucleotides: TGTGCCAGCAGTTGGGGTAGCGGGGCCCCGGAGCAGTTCTTC. The J gene is TRBJ2-1, the V gene TRBV6-6, with 8 positions matching TRBD2. Germline loops: CDR1 MNHNY, CDR2 SVGAGI (reference sequence). Trimming at V came to 4 bases and at J to 10 bases, leaving 9 bases not matched to a gene. CDR3 size: 14 residues.

This clone was seen a single time. The rearrangement links TRBV6-1 to TRBJ2-2; 7 bases fit TRBD2. Losses at the gene ends were 10 bases for V and 6 bases for J; bases not matched to a gene: 8. CDR1 is MNHNS and CDR2 is SASEGT in the germline V gene. CDR3 length equals 13 residues. CDR3 nucleotides: TGTGCCACCTCTGGGAGGGTCGCCGGGGAGCTGTTTTTT. Translating it yields CATSGRVAGELFF.

The genes are TRBV10-3 and TRBJ1-1; D not certain. CDR1 and CDR2 from the germline V gene are ENHRY and SYGVKD. This CDR3 comprises 13 residues. Deletions cut 11 bases from V and 1 base from J, with 14 bases between. Written as DNA, the CDR3 is TGTGCCCGGAGAGCAAATGCGAACACTGAAGCTTTCTTT. The encoded protein is CARRANANTEAFF.

The J gene is TRBJ2-2, the V gene TRBV6-1; D possibly corresponds to TRBD1 (5 bases). Germline V CDR1 and CDR2: MNHNS, SASEGT. The CDR3 loop spans 15 amino acids. V lost 2 bases, J lost 0 bases, and 7 bases lay in between. DNA of the CDR3: TGTGCCAGCAGTGAATTGACAGCGAACACCGGGGAGCTGTTTTTT. This gives the protein CASSELTANTGELFF.

This chain connects TRBV6-6 to TRBJ2-1, with D unresolved. CDR1 is MNHNY and CDR2 is SVGAGI in the germline V gene (reference sequence). Trimming cost V 6 bases and J 12 bases, with 12 bases left between them. The CDR3 is 11 residues long. CDR3 sequence: CASSSQRLQFF. For the CDR3, the DNA is TGTGCCAGCAGCTCCCAGAGGTTGCAGTTCTTC.